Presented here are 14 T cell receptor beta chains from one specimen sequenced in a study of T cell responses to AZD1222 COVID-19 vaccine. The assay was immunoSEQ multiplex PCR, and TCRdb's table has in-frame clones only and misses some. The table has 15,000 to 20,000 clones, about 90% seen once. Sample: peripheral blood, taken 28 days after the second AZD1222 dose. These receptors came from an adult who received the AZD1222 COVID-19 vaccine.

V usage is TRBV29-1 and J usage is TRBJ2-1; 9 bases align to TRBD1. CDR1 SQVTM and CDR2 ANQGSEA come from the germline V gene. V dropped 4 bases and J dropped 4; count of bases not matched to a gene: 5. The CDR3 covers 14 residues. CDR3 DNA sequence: TGCAGCGTTGTACAGGGGGCCTATTACAATGAGCAGTTCTTC. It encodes CSVVQGAYYNEQFF.

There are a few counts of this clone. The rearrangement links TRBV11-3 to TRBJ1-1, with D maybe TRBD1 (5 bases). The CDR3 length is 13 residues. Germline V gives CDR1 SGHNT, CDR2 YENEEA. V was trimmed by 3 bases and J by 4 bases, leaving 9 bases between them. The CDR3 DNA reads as TGTGCCAGCAGCTTGGGGCGCGGCACTGAAGCTTTCTTT. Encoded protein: CASSLGRGTEAFF.

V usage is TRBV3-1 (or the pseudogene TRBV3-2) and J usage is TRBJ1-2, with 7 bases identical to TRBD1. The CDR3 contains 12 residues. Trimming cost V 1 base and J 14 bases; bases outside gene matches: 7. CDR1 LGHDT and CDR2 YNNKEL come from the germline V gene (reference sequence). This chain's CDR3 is CASSQVSTGLTF. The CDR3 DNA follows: TGTGCCAGCAGCCAAGTCTCGACAGGGTTGACCTTC.

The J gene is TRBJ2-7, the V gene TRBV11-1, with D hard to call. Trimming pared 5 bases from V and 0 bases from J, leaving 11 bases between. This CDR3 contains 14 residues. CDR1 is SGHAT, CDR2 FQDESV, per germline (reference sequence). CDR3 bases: TGTGCCAGCAGCGTTGAAGATCTCTCCTACGAGCAGTACGTC. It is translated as CASSVEDLSYEQYV.

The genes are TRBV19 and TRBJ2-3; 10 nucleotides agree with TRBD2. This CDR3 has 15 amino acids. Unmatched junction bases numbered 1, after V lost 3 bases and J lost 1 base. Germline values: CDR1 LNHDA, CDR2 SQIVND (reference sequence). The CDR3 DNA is TGTGCCAGTAGTATTCTAGCGGGGGGCACAGATACGCAGTATTTT. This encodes CASSILAGGTDTQYF.

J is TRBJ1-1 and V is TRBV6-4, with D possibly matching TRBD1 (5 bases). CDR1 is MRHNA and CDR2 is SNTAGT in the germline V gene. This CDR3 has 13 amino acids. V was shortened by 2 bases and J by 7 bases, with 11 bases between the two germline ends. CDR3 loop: CASSDGRVGEAFF. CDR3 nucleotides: TGTGCCAGCAGTGACGGCAGGGTTGGTGAAGCTTTCTTT.

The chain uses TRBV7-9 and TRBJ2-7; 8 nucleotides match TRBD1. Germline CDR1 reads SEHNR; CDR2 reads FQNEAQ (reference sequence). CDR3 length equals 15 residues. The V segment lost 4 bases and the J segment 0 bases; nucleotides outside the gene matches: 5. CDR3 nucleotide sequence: TGTGCCAGCAGCTCGGGACAGGTCGGCTCCTACGAGCAGTACTTC. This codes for CASSSGQVGSYEQYF.

The DNA of the CDR3 is TGTGCCAGCAGCAAGGAGGTGGGAGGCTACACCTTC. Translating gives CASSKEVGGYTF. The chain carries TRBV28 and TRBJ1-2; D not certain. V was cut by 6 bases and J by 8 bases, with 13 bases left in between. The CDR3 sequence is 12 residues long. Germline V gene lookup returns CDR1 MDHEN and CDR2 SYDVKM.

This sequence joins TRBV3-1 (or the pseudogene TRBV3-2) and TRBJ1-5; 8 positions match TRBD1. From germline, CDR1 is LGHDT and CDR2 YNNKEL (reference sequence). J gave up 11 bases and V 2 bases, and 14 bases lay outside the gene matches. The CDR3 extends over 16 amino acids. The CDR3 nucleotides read TGTGCCAGCAGCCAAACCGGGACAGGTTCTCGGTCTACCCAGCATTTT. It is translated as CASSQTGTGSRSTQHF.

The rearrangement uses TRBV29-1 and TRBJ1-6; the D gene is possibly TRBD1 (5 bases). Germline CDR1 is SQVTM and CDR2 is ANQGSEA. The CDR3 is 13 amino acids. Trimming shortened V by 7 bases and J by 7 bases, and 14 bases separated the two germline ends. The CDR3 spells CSAKTAANSPLHF. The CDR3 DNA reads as TGCAGCGCCAAGACAGCCGCCAATTCACCCCTCCACTTT. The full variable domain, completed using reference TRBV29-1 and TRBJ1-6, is SAVISQKPSRDICQRGTSLTIQCQVDSQVTMMFWYRQQPGQSLTLIATANQGSEATYESGFVIDKFPISRPNLTFSTLTVSNMSPEDSSIYLCSAKTAANSPLHFGNGTRLTVT.

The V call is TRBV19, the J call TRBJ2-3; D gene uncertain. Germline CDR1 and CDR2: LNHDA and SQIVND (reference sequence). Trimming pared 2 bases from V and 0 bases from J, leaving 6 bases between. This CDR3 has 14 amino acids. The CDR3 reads CASSIQQSTDTQYF. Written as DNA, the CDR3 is TGTGCCAGTAGTATACAGCAGAGCACAGATACGCAGTATTTT.

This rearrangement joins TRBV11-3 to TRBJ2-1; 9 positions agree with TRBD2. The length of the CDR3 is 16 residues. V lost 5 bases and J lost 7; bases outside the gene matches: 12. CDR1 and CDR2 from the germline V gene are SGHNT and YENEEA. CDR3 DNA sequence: TGTGCCAGCAGCCCGCCCGCGGCGGGAGGGGGGAATGAGCAGTTCTTC. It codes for CASSPPAAGGGNEQFF.

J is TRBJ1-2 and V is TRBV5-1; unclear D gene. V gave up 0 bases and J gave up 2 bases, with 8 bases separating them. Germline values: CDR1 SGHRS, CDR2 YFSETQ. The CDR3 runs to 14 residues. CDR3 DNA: TGCGCCAGCAGCTTGGAAGGCAGAAACTATGGCTACACCTTC. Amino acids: CASSLEGRNYGYTF.

CDR3 residues: CASSLDPLNTIYF. Here the CDR3 DNA reads TGTGCCAGCAGCTTAGACCCGTTGAACACCATATATTTT. V is TRBV7-8 and J is TRBJ1-3; D is unresolved. The CDR3 is 13 amino acids. V dropped 1 base and J dropped 7 bases, with 8 bases sitting between them. CDR1 and CDR2 from the germline V gene are SGHVS and FQNEAQ.